Below are 25 T cell receptor beta chains sequenced from a single sample in a study of control samples from healthy donors and cancer patients. The protocol was immunoSEQ multiplex PCR, while the TCRdb copy is restricted to in-frame clones and leaves out a portion. The repertoire holds around 100,000 clones, 88% seen once, with roughly an eighth in the top ten. What was sequenced was blood. These receptors all stem from a woman in her 70s in good health.

The rearrangement uses TRBV23-1 and TRBJ2-5; 7 bases line up with TRBD1. TRBV23-1 is reported as an ORF; its role is uncertain. This CDR3 is built from 13 residues. V trimming: 6 bases; J trimming: 2 bases; junction bases outside the gene matches: 3. The CDR3 protein is CASRRQGQETQYF. The CDR3 bases are TGCGCCAGCAGGCGACAGGGTCAAGAGACCCAGTACTTC.

The genes are TRBV19 and TRBJ1-1, with D tentatively TRBD1 (6 bases). From germline, CDR1 is LNHDA and CDR2 SQIVND (reference sequence). This CDR3 has 14 residues. Trimming took 10 bases from V and 1 from J, leaving 16 bases between them. The CDR3 sequence is CATKLQGWNTEAFF. The CDR3 DNA follows: TGTGCCACCAAACTACAGGGTTGGAACACTGAAGCTTTCTTT. Supplemented by reference TRBV19 and TRBJ1-1, the full variable domain reads DGGITQSPKYLFRKEGQNVTLSCEQNLNHDAMYWYRQDPGQGLRLIYYSQIVNDFQKGDIAEGYSVSREKKESFPLTVTSAQKNPTAFYLCATKLQGWNTEAFFGQGTRLTVV.

This clone was seen only a few times. This chain links TRBV5-6 with TRBJ1-2; TRBD1 aligns across 9 bases. The CDR3 runs 15 residues. The V and J ends lost 2 bases and 2 bases, in that order; junction bases with no gene match: 4. Germline lookup yields CDR1 SGHDT and CDR2 YYEEEE. CDR3 nucleotide sequence: TGTGCCAGCAGCTTAGCCGGGACAGGGAACTATGGCTACACCTTC. Translation: CASSLAGTGNYGYTF.

The chain combines TRBV2 with TRBJ1-6; D is ambiguous. The CDR3 runs 16 residues. The ends were cut back, 3 bases at V and 3 bases at J, with 12 bases in the middle. Germline CDR1 reads SNHLY; CDR2 reads FYNNEI. The CDR3 region is CASSDRAPGYNSPLHF. CDR3 bases: TGTGCCAGCAGTGATAGGGCCCCCGGCTATAATTCACCCCTCCACTTT.

Only one count was recorded for this clone. The genes are TRBV7-9 and TRBJ2-1; 8 bases align to TRBD2. The CDR3 contains 14 residues. The germline V gene has CDR1 SEHNR and CDR2 FQNEAQ (reference sequence). V dropped 6 bases and J dropped 7; count of bases not matched to a gene: 8. CDR3 in amino acids: CASRTSGSRNEQFF. CDR3 bases: TGTGCCAGCAGAACGAGCGGGAGTAGGAATGAGCAGTTCTTC.

The chain recombines TRBV3-1 (or the pseudogene TRBV3-2) with TRBJ1-4, with TRBD1 matching 7 bases. This CDR3 region has 15 residues. CDR1 and CDR2 (germline): LGHDT, YNNKEL (reference sequence). The V gene end was trimmed by 1 base and the J gene end by 6 bases; junction bases not matched to a gene: 5. DNA of the CDR3: TGTGCCAGCAGCCAAGTCGGGACAGAGGATGAAAAACTGTTTTTT. Residues: CASSQVGTEDEKLFF.

The chain employs TRBV5-1 and TRBJ2-2; D may be TRBD2 (5 bases). The CDR3 consists of 14 residues. Per the germline V gene, CDR1 is SGHRS and CDR2 is YFSETQ. V was trimmed by 7 bases and J by 4 bases, leaving 14 bases between them. The CDR3 here is CASRNRSGTGELFF. CDR3 bases: TGCGCCAGCCGGAATAGAAGCGGCACCGGGGAGCTGTTTTTT.

This clone was found once. A junction boundary mismatches the germline segment, possibly from a read error. The chain carries TRBV6-1 and TRBJ2-4; D is undetermined. The germline gives CDR1 MNHNS, CDR2 SASEGT. This CDR3 comprises 14 residues. The CDR3 spells CASREGLAKNIQYF. CDR3 DNA: TGTGCCAGCAGGGAAGGTCTAGCCAAAAACATTCAGTACTTC.

This rearrangement joins TRBV6-5 to TRBJ2-1; D is undetermined. Germline V lookup: CDR1 MNHEY, CDR2 SVGAGI. There are 12 residues in the CDR3. With 3 bases removed from V and 13 bases from J, the gap between germline ends came to 13 bases. CDR3 bases: TGTGCCAGCAGTTATCTTGAAGGTCATCAGTTCTTC. This encodes CASSYLEGHQFF.

The chain carries TRBV19 and TRBJ1-1; TRBD1 might be the D (6 bases). CDR3 size: 14 residues. The germline V gene encodes CDR1 LNHDA and CDR2 SQIVND (reference sequence). The V end was cut by 7 bases, the J end by 4 bases, with 16 bases between. The CDR3 sequence: CASISRGGATEAFF. CDR3 DNA: TGTGCCAGTATATCGAGGGGGGGGGCCACTGAAGCTTTCTTT.

The J gene is TRBJ2-5, the V gene TRBV5-1; 9 nucleotides line up with TRBD2. The trim removed 3 bases at V and 7 bases at J, leaving 10 bases unmatched. The CDR3 covers 15 residues. Germline CDR1 and CDR2: SGHRS and YFSETQ. In nucleotides, the CDR3 is TGCGCCAGCAGCTGCTCCCGCGGGGGGGTAGGGACCCAGTACTTC. Its protein product is CASSCSRGGVGTQYF.

The chain combines TRBV19 with TRBJ1-5; D gene ambiguous. The V end was cut by 0 bases, the J end by 3 bases, with 6 bases between. Germline CDR1 LNHDA, CDR2 SQIVND (reference sequence). The CDR3 is 14 amino acids. The CDR3 DNA follows: TGTGCCAGTAGTATAGATGGGGTCAATCAGCCCCAGCATTTT. It encodes CASSIDGVNQPQHF.

J is TRBJ2-5 and V is TRBV6-2 or TRBV6-3, with 9 nucleotides matching TRBD2. Losses at the gene ends were 6 bases for V and 5 bases for J; bases not matched to a gene: 10. The germline CDR1 and CDR2 sequences are MNHEY and SVGEGT. The CDR3 runs to 15 residues. The CDR3 spells CASSYGGRAYETQYF. The CDR3 DNA reads as TGTGCCAGCAGCTATGGCGGGAGGGCGTACGAGACCCAGTACTTC.

As regards this clone: The same CDR3 is also encoded by other DNA sequences in this sample. The J gene is TRBJ2-3, the V gene TRBV2; D gene ambiguous. Per germline, CDR1 SNHLY and CDR2 FYNNEI. V lost 5 bases and J 1 base, leaving 7 bases between the germline ends. CDR3 length equals 13 residues. The CDR3 spells CASSLAGTDTQYF. CDR3 sequence (DNA): TGTGCCAGCAGTTTAGCTGGCACAGATACGCAGTATTTT.

This clone was detected only a few times. The chain employs TRBV7-2 and TRBJ1-1; D remains unclear. CDR1 is SGHTA, CDR2 FQGNSA, per germline. Trimming pared 4 bases from V and 2 bases from J, leaving 11 bases between. This CDR3 has 14 amino acids. The CDR3 DNA follows: TGTGCCAGCAGCTCGTCTAACACAAACACTGAAGCTTTCTTT. It is translated as CASSSSNTNTEAFF.

This chain joins TRBV7-9 and TRBJ2-1; maybe TRBD1 (6 bases). The CDR3 loop spans 11 amino acids. Germline values: CDR1 SEHNR, CDR2 FQNEAQ (reference sequence). CDR3 loop: CADNREVEQFF. The DNA for the CDR3 is TGTGCGGACAACAGGGAAGTTGAGCAGTTCTTC.

The chain has TRBV5-1 and TRBJ2-3, with 10 bases that match TRBD2. V shed 9 bases and J 1 base; nucleotides not matched to a gene: 8. Germline V gives CDR1 SGHRS, CDR2 YFSETQ. The CDR3 is 15 amino acids. The CDR3 spells CATTTSGVRTDTQYF. CDR3 nucleotide sequence: TGCGCCACTACAACTAGCGGGGTCCGCACAGATACGCAGTATTTT.

The chain recombines TRBV6-6 with TRBJ2-1; TRBD2 aligns across 7 bases. V trimming: 5 bases; J trimming: 6 bases; junction bases outside the gene matches: 16. Germline V gene sequence: CDR1 MNHNY, CDR2 SVGAGI (reference sequence). This CDR3 comprises 17 residues. The CDR3 DNA is TGTGCCAGCAGTCCATTATTAAAGACTAGCTTCCCCAATGAGCAGTTCTTC. Translating gives CASSPLLKTSFPNEQFF.

The rearrangement joins TRBV4-3 to TRBJ1-5, with D unresolved. The CDR3 covers 15 residues. Germline V gene data show CDR1 as LGHNA and CDR2 as YSLEER. Trimming pared 0 bases from V and 10 bases from J, leaving 16 bases between. CDR3 sequence reads: CASSQDKGPLIPQHF. CDR3 sequence (DNA): TGCGCCAGCAGCCAAGATAAAGGCCCACTAATCCCCCAGCATTTT.

This chain connects TRBV5-5 to TRBJ2-5; D not resolved. This CDR3 has 12 amino acids. V dropped 3 bases and J dropped 3 bases, with 6 bases sitting between them. The germline V gene has CDR1 SGHKS and CDR2 YYEKEE (reference sequence). The CDR3 coding sequence is TGTGCCAGCAGCTCCTTCAAAGAGACCCAGTACTTC. This encodes CASSSFKETQYF.

This rearrangement joins TRBV27 to TRBJ2-7, with TRBD2 matching 11 bases. With V trimmed by 5 bases and J by 4 bases, 10 bases remained unmatched. This CDR3 has 16 residues. The germline V gene encodes CDR1 MNHEY and CDR2 SMNVEV (reference sequence). The CDR3 loop reads CASSPLPTSGSYEQYF. The CDR3, as DNA: TGTGCCAGCAGTCCGCTCCCTACTAGCGGGAGTTACGAGCAGTACTTC.

The chain has TRBV7-9 and TRBJ1-2; D gene unclear. From germline, CDR1 is SEHNR and CDR2 FQNEAQ (reference sequence). The CDR3 spans 13 residues. Trimming took off 4 bases at V and 5 bases at J, with 11 bases between the two ends. The CDR3 protein is CASSSDGWYGYTF. Here the CDR3 DNA reads TGTGCCAGCAGCTCAGACGGCTGGTATGGCTACACCTTC. Supplemented by reference TRBV7-9 and TRBJ1-2, the full variable domain reads DTGVSQNPRHKITKRGQNVTFRCDPISEHNRLYWYRQTLGQGPEFLTYFQNEAQLEKSRLLSDRFSAERPKGSFSTLEIQRTEQGDSAMYLCASSSDGWYGYTFGSGTRLTVV.

The chain employs TRBV14 and TRBJ1-5; D unresolved. Germline lookup yields CDR1 SGHDN and CDR2 FVKESK. The CDR3 has 14 residues. V lost 4 bases to trimming and J lost 4 bases, with 11 bases between them. CDR3 bases: TGTGCCAGCAGCCCAGAAGGTCGGAATCAGCCCCAGCATTTT. This encodes CASSPEGRNQPQHF. The full variable domain, with the rest looked up from reference TRBV14 and TRBJ1-5, is EAGVTQFPSHSVIEKGQTVTLRCDPISGHDNLYWYRRVMGKEIKFLLHFVKESKQDESGMPNNRFLAERTGGTYSTLKVQPAELEDSGVYFCASSPEGRNQPQHFGDGTRLSIL.

This clone was counted between two and nine times. The chain recombines TRBV3-1 (or the pseudogene TRBV3-2) with TRBJ1-5, with D unclear. Looked up from germline, CDR1 is LGHDT and CDR2 is YNNKEL (reference sequence). This CDR3 is 14 amino acids long. The V end was cut by 4 bases, the J end by 3 bases, with 10 bases between. The CDR3 nucleotides read TGTGCCAGCAGCCCCGACAACTCCAATCAGCCCCAGCATTTT. The encoded protein is CASSPDNSNQPQHF.

This clone was recorded only once. V is TRBV4-1 and J is TRBJ2-7; D is possibly TRBD1 (6 bases). CDR1 is MGHRA, CDR2 YSYEKL, per germline. Trimming removed 1 base from V and 2 bases from J, with 12 bases in between. This CDR3 contains 15 residues. CDR3 DNA sequence: TGCGCCAGCAGCCAAGGAGGGGCAGGGGCCTACGAGCAGTACTTC. This gives the protein CASSQGGAGAYEQYF.